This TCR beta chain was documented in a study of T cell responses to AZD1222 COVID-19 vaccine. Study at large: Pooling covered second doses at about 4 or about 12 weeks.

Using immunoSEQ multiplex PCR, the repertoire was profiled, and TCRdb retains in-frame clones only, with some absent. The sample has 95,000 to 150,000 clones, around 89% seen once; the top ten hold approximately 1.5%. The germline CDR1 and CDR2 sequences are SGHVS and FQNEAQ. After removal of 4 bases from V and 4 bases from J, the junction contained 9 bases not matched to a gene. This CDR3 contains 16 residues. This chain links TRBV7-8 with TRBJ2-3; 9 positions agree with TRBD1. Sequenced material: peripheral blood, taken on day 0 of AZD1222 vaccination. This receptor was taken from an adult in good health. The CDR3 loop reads CASSSTGGAGADTQYF. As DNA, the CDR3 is TGTGCCAGCAGCTCTACAGGGGGCGCGGGTGCAGATACGCAGTATTTT.